A selection of T cell receptor beta chains follows, all from one sample in a study of T-cell memory formation after mild COVID-19. TCRdb recomputed calls from the 5' RACE reads with MiXCR, one row per CDR3 protein. The table includes roughly 200,000 distinct CDR3 sequences, 18% detected once. Sequencing input: PBMCs or a T cell subset sorted from them (not recorded which). These receptors all come from an adult woman who had mild COVID-19 (a few samples of this study predate the infection). Cell type and time point are not known. The CDR3 runs from the conserved cysteine through the conserved F or W. A D gene is named only where the DNA matches it firmly. Only part of the rows carry a size: once, few, many, or a class if the clone is expanded.

>TRBJ2-3|many|TRBV10-3|NA
CAIRLADNTDTQYF
TGTGCCATCAGACTAGCAGACAACACAGATACGCAGTATTTT
>TRBJ1-2|few|TRBV11-3|NA
CASSSQNGYGYTF
TGTGCCAGCAGCTCTCAGAATGGCTATGGCTACACCTTC
>TRBJ1-1|NA|TRBV5-1|NA
CASSLAGVEGTEAFF
TGCGCCAGCAGCTTGGCCGGGGTCGAGGGCACTGAAGCTTTCTTT
>TRBJ1-4|few|TRBV18|NA
CASAPWRNEKLFF
TGTGCCAGCGCCCCGTGGCGAAATGAAAAACTGTTTTTT
>TRBJ2-5|few|TRBV5-4|TRBD1
CASSPGQRIQETQYF
TGTGCCAGCAGCCCGGGACAGAGGATCCAAGAGACCCAGTACTTC
>TRBJ2-1|many|TRBV5-1|TRBD2
CASSQGLLNEQFF
TGCGCCAGCAGCCAGGGACTACTGAATGAGCAGTTCTTC
>TRBJ1-1|few|TRBV3-1|TRBD1
CASSQDRTGRIAFF
TGTGCCAGCAGCCAAGATAGGACAGGGAGGATAGCTTTCTTT
>TRBJ2-1|few|TRBV7-6|NA
CASSLYGSSYNEQFF
TGTGCCAGCAGCTTGTACGGGAGCTCCTACAATGAGCAGTTCTTC
>TRBJ2-3|few|TRBV12-3/TRBV12-4|TRBD2
CASSTTGGGTDTQYF
TGTGCCAGCAGTACTACCGGGGGGGGAACAGATACGCAGTATTTT
>TRBJ2-3|few|TRBV12-3/TRBV12-4|NA
CASSLSRTGSTDTQYF
TGTGCCAGCAGTTTATCCCGGACTGGCAGCACAGATACGCAGTATTTT
>TRBJ1-5|NA|TRBV7-2|NA
CASSRQNNQPQHF
TGTGCCAGCTCTAGACAAAACAATCAGCCCCAGCATTTT
>TRBJ1-4|once|TRBV7-2|NA
CASSLARSNEKLFF
TGTGCCAGCAGCTTAGCGCGTTCTAATGAAAAACTGTTTTTT
>TRBJ1-2|few|TRBV7-9|NA
CASSIERGGYTF
TGTGCCAGCAGCATCGAACGAGGTGGCTACACCTTC
>TRBJ2-3|NA|TRBV10-3|NA
CAISTSYTDTQYF
TGTGCCATCAGTACTAGCTACACAGATACGCAGTATTTT
>TRBJ2-3|many|TRBV20-1|TRBD2
CSTTSGTTDTQYF
TGCAGTACGACAAGCGGGACCACAGATACGCAGTATTTT
>TRBJ1-5|NA|TRBV7-2|NA
CASSNWGNQPQHF
TGTGCCAGCAGCAACTGGGGTAATCAGCCCCAGCATTTT
>TRBJ2-1|NA|TRBV19|TRBD1
CASSIAQGKGSYNEQFF
TGTGCCAGTAGTATCGCACAGGGGAAGGGCTCCTACAATGAGCAGTTCTTC
>TRBJ1-2|many|TRBV5-1|TRBD1
CASSPETGGAYGYTF
TGCGCCAGCAGCCCGGAGACAGGGGGCGCCTATGGCTACACCTTC
>TRBJ2-1|many|TRBV29-1|NA
CSVMHNEQFF
TGCAGCGTAATGCACAATGAGCAGTTCTTC
>TRBJ1-5|NA|TRBV6-5|TRBD1
CASSSDRGSNQPQHF
TGTGCCAGCAGTTCCGACAGGGGGAGCAATCAGCCCCAGCATTTT
>TRBJ2-1|NA|TRBV12-3/TRBV12-4|NA
CASTKGLDNEQFF
TGTGCCAGCACCAAGGGACTCGATAATGAGCAGTTCTTC
>TRBJ1-2|NA|TRBV11-3|NA
CASSLNSGYTF
TGTGCCAGCAGCTTAAATTCAGGCTACACCTTC
>TRBJ2-7|NA|TRBV27|NA
CASRSPPSYEQYF
TGTGCCAGCAGGAGTCCACCCTCCTACGAGCAGTACTTC
>TRBJ2-1|NA|TRBV5-1|TRBD2
CASRQVAGGPHEQFF
TGCGCCAGCAGGCAGGTAGCGGGGGGGCCGCATGAGCAGTTCTTC
>TRBJ2-1|NA|TRBV19|NA
CASSIAYSEEQFF
TGTGCCAGTAGTATAGCTTACTCGGAGGAGCAGTTCTTC
>TRBJ2-5|NA|TRBV29-1|NA
CSDGAWGTQYF
TGCAGCGATGGGGCGTGGGGGACCCAGTACTTC
>TRBJ2-3|few|TRBV19|TRBD2
CASSIRRAGADTQYF
TGTGCCAGTAGTATACGTCGGGCGGGAGCAGATACGCAGTATTTT
>TRBJ2-2|NA|TRBV9|NA
CASSGGETGELFF
TGTGCCAGCAGCGGGGGAGAGACCGGGGAGCTGTTTTTT
>TRBJ2-7|NA|TRBV6-5|NA
CASSPLGAGEQYF
TGTGCCAGCAGCCCCTTGGGGGCTGGTGAGCAGTACTTC
>TRBJ1-1|NA|TRBV2|NA
CASSEPERRNTEAFF
TGTGCCAGCAGTGAACCGGAACGAAGGAACACTGAAGCTTTCTTT
>TRBJ2-3|NA|TRBV10-3|NA
CAISVVGATDTQYF
TGTGCCATCAGTGTGGTAGGGGCCACAGATACGCAGTATTTT
>TRBJ2-7|NA|TRBV3-1|NA
CASSQGLPKLSYEQYF
TGTGCCAGCAGCCAAGGGCTCCCGAAACTCTCCTACGAGCAGTACTTC
>TRBJ1-1|few|TRBV7-2|TRBD1
CASSPQQGAFTEAFF
TGTGCCAGCAGCCCCCAACAGGGGGCCTTTACTGAAGCTTTCTTT
>TRBJ2-7|few|TRBV18|NA
CASSQVPSSAYEQYF
TGTGCCAGCTCACAAGTTCCTAGCTCTGCCTACGAGCAGTACTTC
>TRBJ2-5|NA|TRBV20-1|NA
CSADKDWPQENQYF
TGCAGTGCTGATAAGGACTGGCCGCAAGAGAACCAGTACTTC
>TRBJ1-2|NA|TRBV7-6|NA
CASSLNRASGYTF
TGTGCCAGCAGTCTCAACAGGGCCAGTGGCTACACCTTC
>TRBJ2-7|NA|TRBV5-1|NA
CASSLVVGAYEQYF
TGCGCCAGCAGCTTGGTTGTCGGAGCCTACGAGCAGTACTTC
>TRBJ1-2|NA|TRBV12-3/TRBV12-4|NA
CASAQGANYGYTF
TGTGCCAGCGCACAGGGAGCTAACTATGGCTACACCTTC
>TRBJ1-1|few|TRBV10-3|TRBD1
CAIRADRGRAFF
TGTGCCATCAGAGCGGACAGGGGAAGAGCTTTCTTT
>TRBJ1-1|few|TRBV20-1|NA
CSARDVLNTEAFF
TGCAGTGCTAGAGATGTCTTGAACACTGAAGCTTTCTTT
>TRBJ2-2|NA|TRBV14|NA
CASSPLGQNTGELFF
TGTGCCAGCAGCCCCCTGGGGCAGAACACCGGGGAGCTGTTTTTT
>TRBJ2-7|few|TRBV7-2|NA
CASSSRPSYEQYF
TGTGCCAGCAGCTCCCGACCGAGCTACGAGCAGTACTTC
>TRBJ2-7|NA|TRBV25-1|TRBD1
CATQGTGGYEQYF
TGTGCCACCCAGGGGACAGGGGGCTACGAGCAGTACTTC
>TRBJ1-2|NA|TRBV5-1|TRBD1
CASSREPGQTLYYGYTF
TGCGCCAGCAGCCGAGAGCCGGGACAGACGCTTTACTATGGCTACACCTTC
>TRBJ1-2|NA|TRBV12-3/TRBV12-4|TRBD1
CASRGGAGTGIYGYTF
TGTGCCAGCAGGGGTGGAGCCGGGACAGGGATCTATGGCTACACCTTC
>TRBJ2-1|NA|TRBV7-8|NA
CASSLRIGRGYNEQFF
TGTGCCAGCAGCTTAAGGATCGGCAGGGGTTACAATGAGCAGTTCTTC
>TRBJ1-2|NA|TRBV3-1|NA
CASSQDSWGNYYGYTF
TGTGCCAGCAGCCAAGATTCTTGGGGGAATTACTATGGCTACACCTTC
>TRBJ1-2|few|TRBV12-3/TRBV12-4|TRBD1
CASRPSGTGEGYTF
TGTGCCAGCAGACCTAGCGGGACAGGGGAAGGCTACACCTTC
>TRBJ1-5|NA|TRBV23-1|NA
CASSQPPPTWDTHRLANQPQHF
TGCGCCAGCAGTCAACCCCCCCCAACCTGGGACACTCACCGATTAGCAAATCAGCCCCAGCATTTT
>TRBJ2-3|NA|TRBV2|TRBD2
CASSDGTSGARTDTQYF
TGTGCCAGCAGTGACGGGACTAGCGGGGCCCGCACAGATACGCAGTATTTT
>TRBJ2-6|NA|TRBV10-3|TRBD2
CAIGRGNRGSGANVLTF
TGTGCCATTGGGAGGGGTAATAGAGGCTCTGGGGCCAACGTCCTGACTTTC
>TRBJ2-7|NA|TRBV5-1|NA
CASSSPTYEQYF
TGCGCCAGCAGCTCGCCGACCTACGAGCAGTACTTC
>TRBJ2-3|few|TRBV5-5|NA
CASSLVAGRTDTQYF
TGTGCCAGCAGCTTGGTAGCAGGCCGCACAGATACGCAGTATTTT
>TRBJ2-5|few|TRBV5-1|NA
CASSLDGETQYF
TGCGCCAGCAGCTTGGATGGGGAGACCCAGTACTTC
>TRBJ1-4|NA|TRBV29-1|TRBD1
CSARQGGESGEKLFF
TGCAGCGCCCGACAGGGCGGAGAATCAGGTGAAAAACTGTTTTTT
>TRBJ1-2|NA|TRBV12-3/TRBV12-4|NA
CASSFEGIGYGYTF
TGTGCCAGCAGTTTCGAGGGGATCGGCTATGGCTACACCTTC
>TRBJ2-7|few|TRBV19|TRBD2
CASSSGTSVGYEQYF
TGTGCCAGTAGTTCTGGGACTAGCGTGGGCTACGAGCAGTACTTC